The next 15 T cell receptor beta chains were all read from a single sample in a study of T cell responses to AZD1222 COVID-19 vaccine. Method: immunoSEQ multiplex PCR; TCRdb's copy keeps in-frame clones and lacks some. Of approximately 120,000 clones listed, nearly 90% were seen once; the top ten hold about 13%. The material sequenced was peripheral blood, taken on day 0 of MenACWY control vaccination. The receptors originated from an adult in good health.

CDR3: CASSQELISYEQYF. The CDR3 region has the DNA TGTGCCAGCAGCCAAGAACTGATATCCTACGAGCAGTACTTC. The chain has TRBV4-2 and TRBJ2-7; D is undetermined. CDR1 LGHNA and CDR2 YNFKEQ come from the germline V gene. Between the trimmed V and J ends, which lost 0 bases and 1 base, there was a span of 7 bases. This CDR3 spans 14 amino acids.

The J gene is TRBJ2-1, the V gene TRBV3-1 (or the pseudogene TRBV3-2), with 9 bases identical to TRBD2. V was clipped by 4 bases and J by 8 bases; unmatched bases: 12. The CDR3 has 16 amino acids. Per germline, CDR1 LGHDT and CDR2 YNNKEL (reference sequence). The CDR3 DNA is TGTGCCAGCAGCCCGGGCGTCCCGGGACTAGCCTATGAGCAGTTCTTC. This gives the protein CASSPGVPGLAYEQFF.

The CDR3 here is CASSQEANGATEAFF. CDR3 nucleotides: TGTGCCAGCAGCCAAGAGGCTAATGGGGCCACTGAAGCTTTCTTT. The genes are TRBV3-1 (or the pseudogene TRBV3-2) and TRBJ1-1, with D tentatively TRBD1 (5 bases). The germline V gene encodes CDR1 LGHDT and CDR2 YNNKEL (reference sequence). V was shortened by 0 bases and J by 4 bases, with 12 bases between the two germline ends. The CDR3 is 15 amino acids.

This chain connects TRBV28 to TRBJ1-5, with unresolved D. Looked up from germline, CDR1 is MDHEN and CDR2 is SYDVKM. This CDR3 comprises 12 residues. The V end lost 6 bases, the J end lost 7 bases, and 10 bases lay between the germline ends. The CDR3 DNA reads TGTGCCAGCAGCTCCAGCGGGCAGCCCCAGCATTTT. Its protein product is CASSSSGQPQHF.

The chain employs TRBV6-1 and TRBJ1-5; TRBD1 is a possible D gene (6 bases). The V end was cut by 2 bases, the J end by 6 bases, with 11 bases between. The CDR3 sequence is 14 residues long. Germline V gives CDR1 MNHNS, CDR2 SASEGT. CDR3 nucleotides: TGTGCCAGCAGTGAACGGCAGGGGCTTCAGCCCCAGCATTTT. This gives the protein CASSERQGLQPQHF.

The gene calls are TRBV5-1 and TRBJ2-7, with TRBD1 matching over 10 bases. V shed 4 bases, J shed 6 bases, and the junction held 10 bases outside the gene matches. This CDR3 has 15 residues. CDR1 is SGHRS and CDR2 is YFSETQ in the germline V gene. The CDR3 loop is CASSPVSGQGTEQYF. DNA for the CDR3: TGCGCCAGCAGCCCGGTTTCGGGACAGGGGACCGAGCAGTACTTC.

J is TRBJ2-2 and V is TRBV11-3, with D perhaps being TRBD1 or TRBD2 (6 bases each). This CDR3 has 15 amino acids. CDR1 SGHNT and CDR2 YENEEA come from the germline V gene. Trimming left V 5 bases short and J 7 bases short, with 17 bases between. The CDR3 nucleotides are TGTGCCAGCAGCGCTGGGGGGCAAAGGGGCGGGGAGCTGTTTTTT. This codes for CASSAGGQRGGELFF.

The chain has TRBV27 and TRBJ2-1; 8 bases are shared with TRBD2. CDR1 is MNHEY, CDR2 SMNVEV, per germline (reference sequence). V trimming: 8 bases; J trimming: 2 bases; junction bases outside the gene matches: 8. The CDR3 spans 15 residues. CDR3 in DNA: TGTGCCAGCCAGTCATCCGGGAGGGCCTACAATGAGCAGTTCTTC. This encodes CASQSSGRAYNEQFF.

The genes are TRBV28 and TRBJ1-3; D is ambiguous. CDR1 is MDHEN, CDR2 SYDVKM, per germline. The CDR3 contains 18 residues. Trimming left V 3 bases short and J 0 bases short, with 18 bases between. CDR3 region: CASSFPSGPLVSGNTIYF. CDR3 coding DNA: TGTGCCAGCAGTTTCCCCTCCGGCCCCCTAGTCTCTGGAAACACCATATATTTT.

The chain is built from TRBV6-5 and TRBJ1-4; D is perhaps TRBD1 (6 bases). The CDR3 extends over 12 amino acids. The germline gives CDR1 MNHEY, CDR2 SVGAGI. V lost 6 bases and J 5 bases, leaving 7 bases between the germline ends. The CDR3 is CASRGQNEKLFF. CDR3 nucleotide sequence: TGTGCCAGCAGAGGACAGAATGAAAAACTGTTTTTT.

J is TRBJ1-2 and V is TRBV5-6; a weak D match, TRBD1 (6 bases). CDR3 size: 16 residues. Trimming removed 0 bases at V and 1 base at J, with 13 bases between. Germline V gene sequence: CDR1 SGHDT, CDR2 YYEEEE. The CDR3 sequence: CASSLVGGGRNYGYTF. Written as DNA, the CDR3 is TGTGCCAGCAGCTTGGTCGGCGGGGGCCGTAACTATGGCTACACCTTC. Supplemented by reference TRBV5-6 and TRBJ1-2, the full variable domain reads DAGVTQSPTHLIKTRGQQVTLRCSPKSGHDTVSWYQQALGQGPQFIFQYYEEEERQRGNFPDRFSGHQFPNYSSELNVNALLLGDSALYLCASSLVGGGRNYGYTFGSGTRLTVV.

This rearrangement joins TRBV28 to TRBJ2-7; D not certain. Trimming cost V 7 bases and J 1 base, with 11 bases left between them. This CDR3 contains 13 residues. CDR1 and CDR2 (germline): MDHEN, SYDVKM. The CDR3 region is CASTLYGSYEQYF. The CDR3 DNA reads TGTGCCAGCACCTTGTACGGATCCTACGAGCAGTACTTC.

J is TRBJ1-3 and V is TRBV19; 11 bases fit TRBD1. The germline gives CDR1 LNHDA, CDR2 SQIVND (reference sequence). The V gene end was trimmed by 3 bases and the J gene end by 0 bases; junction bases not matched to a gene: 4. The CDR3 covers 17 residues. Here the CDR3 reads CASSISGTGGSGNTIYF. In DNA form, the CDR3 reads TGTGCCAGTAGTATTTCCGGGACAGGGGGCTCTGGAAACACCATATATTTT.

The chain recombines TRBV7-2 with TRBJ1-4; D not resolved. The germline V gene has CDR1 SGHTA and CDR2 FQGNSA. This CDR3 has 15 residues. V dropped 5 bases and J dropped 1 base, with 11 bases sitting between them. The CDR3 bases are TGTGCCAGCAGCCTCGCGGCGGGAACTAATGAAAAACTGTTTTTT. Encoded protein: CASSLAAGTNEKLFF.

This sequence joins TRBV19 and TRBJ2-2; 13 nucleotides line up with TRBD2. V shed 1 base, J shed 5 bases, and the junction held 10 bases outside the gene matches. This CDR3 region has 19 residues. Germline V gene data show CDR1 as LNHDA and CDR2 as SQIVND (reference sequence). CDR3 amino acids: CASSIARLAGGQFTGELFF. In DNA, the CDR3 is TGTGCCAGTAGTATAGCAAGACTAGCGGGGGGCCAGTTTACCGGGGAGCTGTTTTTT.